Presented here are 13 T cell receptor beta chains from one specimen sequenced in a study of shared clonotypes between healthy human individuals. The data were produced by immunoSEQ multiplex PCR, yet TCRdb's version contains in-frame clones alone and is incomplete. The sample lists around 2.5 million clones; 93% were seen once. What was sequenced was naive CD4+ T cells from PBMCs. Documented subset: CD45RA+ positively selected. Source of these receptors: a young man in good health. Some clones in this sample may be carry-over from other donors' samples.

The chain employs TRBV27 and TRBJ1-4, with D possibly TRBD1 on 5 matching bases. V was clipped by 3 bases and J by 4 bases, with 15 bases between them. CDR1 MNHEY and CDR2 SMNVEV come from the germline V gene (reference sequence). There are 16 residues in the CDR3. The CDR3 DNA sequence: TGTGCCAGCAGTTTCCTCGGGGGGGGAATTAATGAAAAACTGTTTTTT. It specifies CASSFLGGGINEKLFF.

This clone was found a few times. This chain links TRBV29-1 with TRBJ1-1; 9 nucleotides match TRBD1. CDR3 size: 12 residues. Germline trimming cut 7 bases from V and 5 bases from J; bases unmatched to any gene: 5. In germline, CDR1 is SQVTM, CDR2 ANQGSEA. DNA for the CDR3: TGCAGCGGTGCACAGGGGGCGACTGAAGCTTTCTTT. It translates to CSGAQGATEAFF.

The chain employs TRBV6-6 and TRBJ1-1; 8 bases match TRBD1. The CDR3 extends over 14 amino acids. Germline V gene lookup returns CDR1 MNHNY and CDR2 SVGAGI (reference sequence). The junction had 5 bases not matched to a gene; V was cut back by 7 bases and J by 1 base. The CDR3 nucleotides are TGTGCCAGCACCTTAGGGACAGGGAACACTGAAGCTTTCTTT. It translates to CASTLGTGNTEAFF.

In this sample, this clone turned up once. V usage is TRBV19 and J usage is TRBJ2-3; 13 bases match TRBD2. The CDR3 is made up of 15 amino acids. Germline V gene data show CDR1 as LNHDA and CDR2 as SQIVND (reference sequence). Trimming at V came to 4 bases and at J to 10 bases, leaving 8 bases not matched to a gene. DNA of the CDR3: TGTGCCAGTAGTACACCGGGACTAGCGGGACCGGCGCAGTATTTT. Translation gives CASSTPGLAGPAQYF.

Concerning this clone: This sample includes further DNA sequences coding for the same CDR3. The rearrangement joins TRBV5-4 to TRBJ2-3; 10 nucleotides line up with TRBD2. The V segment lost 4 bases and the J segment 1 base; nucleotides outside the gene matches: 3. Germline V gene data show CDR1 as SGHNT and CDR2 as YYREEE (reference sequence). This CDR3 has 15 residues. In nucleotides, the CDR3 is TGTGCCAGCAGCCTAGCGGGAGCAGGCACAGATACGCAGTATTTT. Its protein product is CASSLAGAGTDTQYF.

The CDR3 sequence is CASSPKGWVNTGELFF. In DNA, the CDR3 is TGTGCCAGCAGTCCCAAGGGGTGGGTGAACACCGGGGAGCTGTTTTTT. The J gene is TRBJ2-2, the V gene TRBV27; tentative D call: TRBD1 (5 bases). The CDR3 covers 16 residues. The V gene's germline CDR1 is MNHEY and CDR2 SMNVEV (reference sequence). V was shortened by 5 bases and J by 1 base, with 14 bases between the two germline ends.

The chain links TRBV28 to TRBJ2-1, with a tentative D call TRBD2 (6 bases). CDR3 size: 13 residues. V lost 1 base, J lost 8 bases, and 9 bases lay in between. CDR1 MDHEN and CDR2 SYDVKM come from the germline V gene. CDR3 DNA sequence: TGTGCCAGCAGTTTATTTCGGAGGGATGAGCAGTTCTTC. It is translated as CASSLFRRDEQFF.

Notes on this clone: This sample includes further DNA sequences coding for the same CDR3. V is TRBV5-1 and J is TRBJ2-2, with D unresolved. The CDR3 loop spans 14 amino acids. V lost 1 base, J lost 2 bases, and 6 bases lay in between. Germline assignment: CDR1 SGHRS and CDR2 YFSETQ. For the CDR3, the DNA is TGCGCCAGCAGCTTGTCCAGAAACACCGGGGAGCTGTTTTTT. Encoded protein: CASSLSRNTGELFF.

This clone was recorded a few times. The chain recombines TRBV6-5 with TRBJ1-1; D is undetermined. Trimming pared 7 bases from V and 1 base from J, leaving 10 bases between. The CDR3 runs 13 residues. The germline V gene has CDR1 MNHEY and CDR2 SVGAGI. The CDR3 DNA is TGTGCCAGCACTACCCGTACGAACACTGAAGCTTTCTTT. Amino acids: CASTTRTNTEAFF.

The rearrangement joins TRBV27 to TRBJ1-5, with 7 bases aligning to TRBD1. Trimming took 1 base from V and 5 from J; bases not matched to a gene: 5. CDR1 and CDR2 (germline): MNHEY, SMNVEV (reference sequence). The CDR3 runs 15 residues. The CDR3 spells CASSLYRGGDQPQHF. The CDR3 nucleotides read TGTGCCAGCAGTTTATACAGGGGTGGTGATCAGCCCCAGCATTTT.

This clone was counted a single time. The chain is built from TRBV28 and TRBJ1-2, with D possibly being TRBD1 (6 bases). Trimming took 2 bases from V and 7 from J, leaving 14 bases between them. The length of the CDR3 is 14 residues. Germline CDR1 MDHEN, CDR2 SYDVKM. CDR3 loop: CASSLRGQMGGYTF. The CDR3 nucleotides read TGTGCCAGCAGTTTACGTGGACAGATGGGTGGCTACACCTTC.

As for this clone: This sample also contains other DNA sequences that code for the same CDR3. The J gene is TRBJ2-5, the V gene TRBV5-1; a weak D match, TRBD2 (6 bases). The V gene lost 1 base and the J gene lost 5 bases, with 9 bases spanning the gap. CDR1 SGHRS and CDR2 YFSETQ come from the germline V gene. The CDR3 runs 13 residues. The CDR3 DNA follows: TGCGCCAGCAGCTTGATGGGGGGTGAGACCCAGTACTTC. This translates into CASSLMGGETQYF.

The chain couples TRBV19 to TRBJ2-4; 7 nucleotides match TRBD2. V gave up 3 bases and J gave up 8 bases; unmatched junction bases: 13. This CDR3 comprises 16 residues. Germline V gives CDR1 LNHDA, CDR2 SQIVND (reference sequence). The CDR3 region is CASSMRSGLEIDIQYF. CDR3 nucleotide sequence: TGTGCCAGTAGTATGCGGTCAGGACTAGAGATCGACATTCAGTACTTC.